This T cell receptor beta chain was sequenced for a study of shared clonotypes between healthy human individuals. Trimming stripped 0 bases from V and 6 bases from J, with 15 bases between. The CDR3 has 14 residues. Germline V lookup: CDR1 SQVTM, CDR2 ANQGSEA. Generated by immunoSEQ multiplex PCR, the TCRdb table keeps only in-frame clones and is missing some. Of approximately 500,000 clones listed, less than 96% were seen once; the top ten hold about 0.064%. V gene TRBV29-1 combines with J gene TRBJ2-7; possible D gene TRBD1, 5 bases. Sample: naive CD4+ T cells sorted from blood. Subset denoted: CD45RA+ positively selected. This clonotype was obtained from a woman in her thirties in good health. CDR3 residues: CSVEDRLKGVEQYF. Written as DNA, the CDR3 is TGCAGCGTTGAAGATCGATTAAAAGGGGTCGAGCAGTACTTC.